This T cell receptor delta chain derives from a study of gamma-delta T cells after stem cell transplantation. A few counts support this clone. Germline V CDR1 and CDR2: TSWWSYY, QGS. The CDR3 is made up of 21 amino acids. V lost 4 bases to trimming and J lost 1 base; unmatched junction nucleotides: 12. TCRdb re-called clones from the RT-PCR reads using CATT. The sample lists about 4,900 delta-chain clones; 16% were seen once. This TCR was recovered from a human donor. It is not recorded whose cells these are; they may come from a transplant donor. Sequencing input: gamma-delta T cells. The chain recombines TRDV1 with TRDJ3; 11 positions agree with TRDD3. For the CDR3, the DNA is TGTGCTCTTGGGGTACGAGTTAGACTGGGGGATAGGTCCTGGGACACCCGACAGATGTTTTTC. This translates into CALGVRVRLGDRSWDTRQMFF.